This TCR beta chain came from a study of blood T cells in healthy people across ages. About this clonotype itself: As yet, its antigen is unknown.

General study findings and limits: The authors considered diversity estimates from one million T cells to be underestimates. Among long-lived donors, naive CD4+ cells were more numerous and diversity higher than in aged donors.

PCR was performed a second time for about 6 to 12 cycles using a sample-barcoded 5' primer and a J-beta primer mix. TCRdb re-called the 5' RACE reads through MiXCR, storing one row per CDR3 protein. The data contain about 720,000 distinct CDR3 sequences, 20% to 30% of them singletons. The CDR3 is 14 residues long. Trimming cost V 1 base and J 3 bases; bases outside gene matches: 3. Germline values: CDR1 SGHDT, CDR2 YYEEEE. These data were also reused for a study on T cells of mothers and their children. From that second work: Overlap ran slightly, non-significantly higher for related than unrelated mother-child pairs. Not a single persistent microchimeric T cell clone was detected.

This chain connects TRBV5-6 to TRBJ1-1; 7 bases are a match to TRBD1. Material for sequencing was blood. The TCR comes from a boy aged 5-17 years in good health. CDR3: CASSLRGRYTEAFF. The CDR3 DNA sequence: TGTGCCAGCAGCTTGAGGGGGCGGTACACTGAAGCTTTCTTT.